The source of this TCR beta chain is a study of cytomegalovirus exposure and HLA in healthy donors. The CDR3 length is 13 residues. Germline assignment: CDR1 MNHEY and CDR2 SVGAGI. Study findings and constraints: The study labeled more than 150 TCR beta chains cytomegalovirus-associated. TCR beta V- and J-gene trimming, according to a later analysis, was linked to a missense DCLRE1C variant.

PCR employed 60 Vbeta and 13 Jbeta primers. Sequencing was performed with immunoSEQ multiplex PCR; in TCRdb, only in-frame clones are kept and a portion is missing. Of about 130,000 clones listed, 70% to 85% are singletons. Concerning this clone itself: Its antigen is not known. An end of the junction differs from the germline gene, which may be a read error.

Participants comprised healthy donors of bone marrow. The source material was PBMCs. The receptor was derived from a boy younger than 18 in good health and CMV-seronegative. This chain connects TRBV6-5 to TRBJ1-2, with 9 bases that match TRBD1. The CDR3 reads CASSYRDRDGYPF. As DNA, the CDR3 is TGTGCCAGCAGTTACCGGGACAGGGATGGCTACCCCTTC.